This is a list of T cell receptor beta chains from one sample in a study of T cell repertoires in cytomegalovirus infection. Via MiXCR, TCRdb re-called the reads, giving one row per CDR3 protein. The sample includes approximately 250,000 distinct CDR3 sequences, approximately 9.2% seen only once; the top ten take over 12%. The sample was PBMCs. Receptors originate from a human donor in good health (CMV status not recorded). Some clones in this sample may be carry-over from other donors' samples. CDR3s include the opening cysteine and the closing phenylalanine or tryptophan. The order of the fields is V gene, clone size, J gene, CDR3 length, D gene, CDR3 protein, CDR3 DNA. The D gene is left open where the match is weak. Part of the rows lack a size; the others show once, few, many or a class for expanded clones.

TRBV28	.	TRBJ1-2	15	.	CAGSLKPAGEGGYTF	TGTGCCGGCAGTTTAAAACCCGCAGGGGAGGGTGGCTACACCTTC
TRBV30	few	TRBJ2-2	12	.	CAWNWRTGELFF	TGTGCCTGGAACTGGAGGACCGGGGAGCTGTTTTTT
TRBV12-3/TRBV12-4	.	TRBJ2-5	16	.	CASSLSLGAGQETQYF	TGTGCCAGCAGTTTAAGCTTAGGGGCGGGGCAAGAGACCCAGTACTTC
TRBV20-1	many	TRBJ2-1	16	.	CSAREGGPSSYNEQFF	TGCAGTGCTAGAGAGGGCGGGCCAAGCTCCTACAATGAGCAGTTCTTC
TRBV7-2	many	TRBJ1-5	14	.	CASSPGASNQPQHF	TGTGCCAGCAGTCCAGGGGCCAGCAATCAGCCCCAGCATTTT
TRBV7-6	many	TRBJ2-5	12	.	CASSFLQETQYF	TGTGCCAGCAGCTTCCTCCAAGAGACCCAGTACTTC
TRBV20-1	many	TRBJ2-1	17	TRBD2	CSARDPWAGGNSHEQFF	TGCAGTGCTAGAGATCCTTGGGCGGGAGGGAACTCCCATGAGCAGTTCTTC
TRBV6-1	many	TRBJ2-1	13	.	CASFKASYNEQFF	TGTGCCAGCTTTAAAGCGAGCTACAATGAGCAGTTCTTC
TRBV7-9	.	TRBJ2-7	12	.	CASSTGTYEQYF	TGTGCCAGCAGCACCGGGACATACGAGCAGTACTTC
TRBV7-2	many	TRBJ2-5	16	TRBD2	CASSLVLAGGKGTQYF	TGTGCCAGCAGCTTAGTACTAGCGGGAGGAAAGGGGACCCAGTACTTC
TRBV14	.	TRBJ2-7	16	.	CASSQEGVLGAYEQYF	TGTGCCAGCAGCCAAGAGGGGGTACTAGGAGCCTACGAGCAGTACTTC
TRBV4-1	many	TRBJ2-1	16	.	CASSQDLGGSYNEQFF	TGCGCCAGCAGCCAAGATCTTGGGGGATCCTACAATGAGCAGTTCTTC
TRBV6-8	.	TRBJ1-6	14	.	CASKNTPRDSPLHF	TGTGCCAGCAAAAACACCCCGCGGGATTCACCCCTCCACTTT
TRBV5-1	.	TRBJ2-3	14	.	CASSFGTSTDTQYF	TGCGCCAGCAGCTTTGGGACTAGCACAGATACGCAGTATTTT
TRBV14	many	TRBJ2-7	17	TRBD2	CASSQDRRSGNSYEQYF	TGTGCCAGCAGCCAAGATCGGCGAAGCGGGAACTCCTACGAGCAGTACTTC
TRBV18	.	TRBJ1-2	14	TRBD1	CASSPGTGVYGYTF	TGTGCCAGCTCTCCCGGGACAGGGGTTTATGGCTACACCTTC
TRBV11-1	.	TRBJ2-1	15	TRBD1	CASSFPGTGTNEQFF	TGTGCCAGCAGCTTCCCGGGGACAGGGACAAATGAGCAGTTCTTC
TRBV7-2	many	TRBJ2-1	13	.	CASSFPDYNEQFF	TGTGCCAGCAGCTTCCCAGACTACAATGAGCAGTTCTTC
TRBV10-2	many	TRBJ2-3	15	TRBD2	CASSEPAGGGYTQYF	TGCGCCAGCAGTGAGCCAGCGGGAGGCGGATATACGCAGTATTTT
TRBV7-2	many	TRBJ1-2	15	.	CASSLSAGSDYGYTF	TGTGCCAGCAGCTTATCCGCAGGGTCTGACTATGGCTACACCTTC
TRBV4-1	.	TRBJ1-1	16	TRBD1	CASSQGANRGNTEAFF	TGCGCCAGCAGCCAAGGGGCCAACAGGGGCAACACTGAAGCTTTCTTT
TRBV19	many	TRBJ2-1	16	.	CASSIPTAVNYNEQFF	TGTGCCAGTAGTATCCCCACAGCGGTAAATTACAATGAGCAGTTCTTC
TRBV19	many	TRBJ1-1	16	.	CASSTRPADMNTEAFF	TGTGCCAGTAGTACCAGGCCCGCAGATATGAACACTGAAGCTTTCTTT
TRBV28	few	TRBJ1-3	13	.	CASNLLGENTIYF	TGTGCCAGCAATCTCTTGGGTGAAAACACCATATATTTT
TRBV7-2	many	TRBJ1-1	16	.	CASSLDNRVGNTEAFF	TGTGCCAGCAGCTTAGACAACAGGGTGGGGAACACTGAAGCTTTCTTT
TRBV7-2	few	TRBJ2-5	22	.	CASSSYARSGGAGLAGNETQYF	TGTGCCAGCAGCTCATACGCTCGCTCAGGGGGCGCGGGGCTAGCGGGGAACGAGACCCAGTACTTC
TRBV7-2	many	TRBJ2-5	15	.	CASSLVVTIQETQYF	TGTGCCAGCAGCTTAGTCGTGACTATCCAAGAGACCCAGTACTTC
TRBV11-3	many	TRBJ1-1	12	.	CASSFGGAEAFF	TGTGCCAGCAGCTTTGGTGGGGCTGAAGCTTTCTTT
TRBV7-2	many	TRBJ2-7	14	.	CASSLTKDNYEQYF	TGTGCCAGCAGCTTGACTAAGGACAACTACGAGCAGTACTTC
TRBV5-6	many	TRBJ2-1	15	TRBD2	CASSSAAGARNEQFF	TGTGCCAGCAGCTCCGCCGCGGGAGCTAGGAATGAGCAGTTCTTC
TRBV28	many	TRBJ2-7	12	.	CASRDSPYEQYF	TGTGCCAGCAGGGACAGCCCCTACGAGCAGTACTTC
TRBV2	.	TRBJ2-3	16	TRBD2	CASSEALAGRTDTQYF	TGTGCCAGCAGTGAAGCGTTAGCGGGGCGCACAGATACGCAGTATTTT
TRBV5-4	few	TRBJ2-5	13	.	CASSLPGGETQYF	TGTGCCAGCAGCTTGCCCGGCGGGGAGACCCAGTACTTC
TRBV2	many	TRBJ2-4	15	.	CASNGGGVAKNIQYF	TGTGCCAGCAACGGGGGCGGAGTAGCCAAAAACATTCAGTACTTC
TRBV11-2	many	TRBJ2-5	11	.	CASSYWETQYF	TGTGCCAGCAGCTACTGGGAGACCCAGTACTTC
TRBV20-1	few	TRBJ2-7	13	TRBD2	CSAPLAGGPEQYF	TGCAGTGCCCCCCTTGCGGGAGGGCCGGAGCAGTACTTC
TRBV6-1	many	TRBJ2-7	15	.	CASSDGGQITVEQYF	TGTGCCAGCAGTGATGGAGGACAGATAACAGTCGAGCAGTACTTC
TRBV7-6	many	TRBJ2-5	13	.	CASSLVYGETQYF	TGTGCCAGCAGCTTAGTCTACGGGGAGACCCAGTACTTC
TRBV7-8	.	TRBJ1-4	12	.	CASSREGEKLFF	TGTGCCAGCAGCCGTGAGGGTGAAAAACTGTTTTTT
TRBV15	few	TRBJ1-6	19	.	CATSRDGERLSSYNSPLHF	TGTGCCACCAGCAGAGATGGGGAACGACTGAGCTCCTATAATTCACCCCTCCACTTT
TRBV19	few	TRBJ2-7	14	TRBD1	CASSDRTGKYEQYF	TGTGCCAGTAGTGACCGGACAGGGAAATACGAGCAGTACTTC
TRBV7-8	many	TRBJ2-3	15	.	CASSSQLGGTDTQYF	TGTGCCAGCAGCTCCCAACTCGGGGGCACAGATACGCAGTATTTT
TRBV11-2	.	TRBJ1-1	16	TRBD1	CASSLLGQGWATEAFF	TGTGCCAGCAGCTTATTGGGACAGGGATGGGCGACTGAAGCTTTCTTT
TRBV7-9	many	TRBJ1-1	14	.	CASRPASGFGEAFF	TGTGCCAGCAGACCCGCCTCAGGGTTTGGGGAAGCTTTCTTT
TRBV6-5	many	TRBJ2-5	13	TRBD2	CASRYTSEETQYF	TGTGCCAGCAGATACACTAGCGAAGAGACCCAGTACTTC
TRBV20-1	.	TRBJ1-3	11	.	CSAQGGNTIYF	TGCAGTGCCCAGGGGGGAAACACCATATATTTT
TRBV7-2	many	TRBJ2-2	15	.	CASSLSGTHTGELFF	TGTGCCAGCAGCTTATCAGGCACCCACACCGGGGAGCTGTTTTTT
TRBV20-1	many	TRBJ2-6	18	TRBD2	CSAPQYLAGNSGANVLTF	TGCAGTGCTCCCCAATATCTAGCGGGTAACTCTGGGGCCAACGTCCTGACTTTC
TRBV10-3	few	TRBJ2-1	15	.	CAISLAGLANNEQFF	TGTGCCATCAGCCTCGCCGGGCTAGCTAACAATGAGCAGTTCTTC
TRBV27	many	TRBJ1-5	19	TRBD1	CASSPRTGGSPYSNQPQHF	TGTGCCAGCAGTCCCCGGACAGGGGGCTCTCCATATAGCAATCAGCCCCAGCATTTT
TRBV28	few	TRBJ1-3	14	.	CATTGRYSGNTIYF	TGTGCCACTACGGGGCGGTACTCTGGAAACACCATATATTTT